The 6 T cell receptor beta chains in this list originate from one sample, sequenced in a study of CD8 T cells in Susac syndrome. With random hexamers, about 0.45 to 1 ug RNA was reverse transcribed. TCRdb re-called the immunoSEQ multiplex PCR reads through MiXCR, storing one row per CDR3 protein. Among about 300,000 distinct CDR3 sequences listed, approximately 90% were seen once. The sequencing input was CD8+ T cells from PBMCs. The receptors derive from a human donor with multiple sclerosis.

This chain links TRBV2 with TRBJ2-5, with a possible D match to TRBD2 (5 bases). Trimming took off 3 bases at V and 14 bases at J, with 16 bases between the two ends. CDR3 length equals 12 residues. Germline CDR1 SNHLY, CDR2 FYNNEI. The CDR3 region is CASSEGRGGSYF. Here the CDR3 DNA reads TGTGCCAGCAGTGAGGGTCGGGGTGGATCCTACTTC.

This chain connects TRBV2 to TRBJ2-5, with 8 bases fitting TRBD2. CDR1 and CDR2 from the germline V gene are SNHLY and FYNNEI. The CDR3 extends over 16 amino acids. V shed 8 bases and J 0 bases; nucleotides not matched to a gene: 11. CDR3 DNA sequence: TGTGCCAGCTTGGAGCGGGGGCCTCTGTACCAAGAGACCCAGTACTTC. Residues: CASLERGPLYQETQYF.

The rearrangement links TRBV11-2 to TRBJ2-7; D unresolved. Looked up from germline, CDR1 is SGHAT and CDR2 is FQNNGV. This CDR3 comprises 16 residues. V lost 1 base and J lost 0, with 13 bases in between. The CDR3: CASSLGAATSSYEQYF. As DNA, the CDR3 is TGTGCCAGCAGCTTAGGGGCAGCGACGAGCTCCTACGAGCAGTACTTC.

This clonotype was seen a single time. The chain employs TRBV12-3 or TRBV12-4 and TRBJ2-7, with no clear D. There are 14 residues in the CDR3. Trimming left V 3 bases short and J 0 bases short, with 9 bases between. DNA of the CDR3: TGTGCCAGCAGTTTTTTCACCCCCTCCTACGAGCAGTACTTC. Translating gives CASSFFTPSYEQYF.

This sequence joins TRBV9 and TRBJ2-2, with 7 bases matching TRBD2. The CDR3 sequence is 16 residues long. Per germline, CDR1 SGDLS and CDR2 YYNGEE. The trim removed 0 bases at V and 4 bases at J, leaving 6 bases unmatched. The CDR3 sequence: CASSVGGGSTTGELFF. The CDR3 nucleotides read TGTGCCAGCAGCGTAGGCGGCGGGAGTACCACCGGGGAGCTGTTTTTT.

This chain uses TRBV5-6 with TRBJ1-5, with D uncertain. V was cut by 0 bases and J by 0 bases, with 16 bases left in between. Looked up from germline, CDR1 is SGHDT and CDR2 is YYEEEE. CDR3 length: 18 amino acids. DNA for the CDR3: TGTGCCAGCAGCTTGGCATCGGCAGGCACAGTTAGCAATCAGCCCCAGCATTTT. Amino acids: CASSLASAGTVSNQPQHF.